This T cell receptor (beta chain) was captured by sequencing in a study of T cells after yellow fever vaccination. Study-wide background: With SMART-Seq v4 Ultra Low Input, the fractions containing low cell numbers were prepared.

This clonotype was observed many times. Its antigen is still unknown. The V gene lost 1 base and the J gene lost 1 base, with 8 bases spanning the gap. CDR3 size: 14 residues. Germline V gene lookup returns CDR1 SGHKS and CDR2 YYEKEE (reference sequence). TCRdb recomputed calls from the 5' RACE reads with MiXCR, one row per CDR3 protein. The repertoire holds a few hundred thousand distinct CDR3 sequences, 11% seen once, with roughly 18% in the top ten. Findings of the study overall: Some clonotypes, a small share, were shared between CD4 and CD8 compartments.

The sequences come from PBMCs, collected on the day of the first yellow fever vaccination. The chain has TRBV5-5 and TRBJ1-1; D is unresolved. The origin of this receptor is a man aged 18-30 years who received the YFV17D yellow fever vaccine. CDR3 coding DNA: TGTGCCAGCAGCTTGTCGTCGGGGAACACTGAAGCTTTCTTT. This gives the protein CASSLSSGNTEAFF.